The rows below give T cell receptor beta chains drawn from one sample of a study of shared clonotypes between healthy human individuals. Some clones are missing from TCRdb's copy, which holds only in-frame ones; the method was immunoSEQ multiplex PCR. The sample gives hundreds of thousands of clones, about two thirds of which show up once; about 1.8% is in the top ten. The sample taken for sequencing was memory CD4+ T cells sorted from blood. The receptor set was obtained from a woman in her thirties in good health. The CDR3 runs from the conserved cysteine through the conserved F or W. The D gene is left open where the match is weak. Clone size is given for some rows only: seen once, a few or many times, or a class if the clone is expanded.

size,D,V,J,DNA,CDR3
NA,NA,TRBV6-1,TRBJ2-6,TGTGCCAGCAGTGAAGCGCTTACGAGGGGGGCCAACGTCCTGACTTTC,CASSEALTRGANVLTF
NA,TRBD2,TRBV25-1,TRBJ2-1,TGTGCCAGCAGTGAAATGGGGACTAGCGGGAGGAAGTTCTTC,CASSEMGTSGRKFF
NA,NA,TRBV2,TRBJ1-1,TGTGCCAGCAGGAGGACAGACCTGAACACTGAAGCTTTCTTT,CASRRTDLNTEAFF
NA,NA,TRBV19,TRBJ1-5,TGTGCCAGTAGTACGGGACTGCTGAATCAGCCCCAGCATTTT,CASSTGLLNQPQHF
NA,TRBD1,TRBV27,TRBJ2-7,TGTGCCAGCAGCAAAGGACAGGGGAGCCGGGGGCAGTACTTC,CASSKGQGSRGQYF
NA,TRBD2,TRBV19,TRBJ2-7,TGTGCCAGTAGTCCCGGGACTAGCGGGCTCCTCTCCTACGAGCAGTACTTC,CASSPGTSGLLSYEQYF
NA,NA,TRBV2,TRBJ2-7,TGTGCCAGCAGTGAAGGGACTTCCAGCTCCTACGAGCAGTACTTC,CASSEGTSSSYEQYF
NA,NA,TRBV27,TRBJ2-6,TGTGCCAGCTCAGGGATCTCTGGGGCCAACGTCCTGACTTTC,CASSGISGANVLTF
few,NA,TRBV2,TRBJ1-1,TGTGCCAGCTTACTAGAGGGGAACACTGAAGCTTTCTTT,CASLLEGNTEAFF
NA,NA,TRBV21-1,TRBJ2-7,TGTGCCAGCAGCAAAGACCCGGGGAAGTTTGAGCAGTACTTC,CASSKDPGKFEQYF